This T cell receptor beta chain derives from a study of cytomegalovirus exposure and HLA in healthy donors. As for the study in general: Early released data had around 89 million unique TCRs, all coming from HLA-typed donors. Study observations and caveats: CMV antigen specificity of a few CMV-associated chains was confirmed in vitro.

Primers for the PCR totalled 60 Vbeta and 13 Jbeta. TCRdb keeps only in-frame clones here, not all; method: immunoSEQ multiplex PCR. This table has about 200,000 clones, roughly 80% appearing once. Germline CDR1 is SGHTA and CDR2 is FQGNSA. This CDR3 is built from 14 residues. On this clone itself: Its antigen is not identified. The junction departs from the called germline gene at one end, perhaps through a read error.

The sequence was obtained from a man in his forties in good health and CMV-seronegative. Sequencing used PBMCs. The chain couples TRBV7-2 to TRBJ1-2; D gene unclear. CDR3 protein: CASSFQLRDSGVDF. In DNA, the CDR3 is TGTGCCAGCAGCTTTCAACTCCGGGATTCTGGGGTTGACTTC.